Each of the 10 T cell receptor beta chains below was sequenced from the same sample in a study of control samples from healthy donors and cancer patients. Produced via immunoSEQ multiplex PCR; TCRdb's table is partial and in-frame only. The sample includes about 140,000 clones, roughly 92% seen only once; the top ten take approximately 10%. Sequencing input: blood. All receptors derive from a man aged 30 to 39 in good health.

The rearrangement joins TRBV19 to TRBJ1-2; D is uncertain. Per germline, CDR1 LNHDA and CDR2 SQIVND (reference sequence). V lost 5 bases to trimming and J lost 7 bases, with 17 bases between them. The CDR3 contains 14 residues. The CDR3 DNA follows: TGTGCCAGTAGTGGTCGGACGGCGCCTGGTGGCTACACCTTC. Amino acids: CASSGRTAPGGYTF.

The CDR3 nucleotides are TGTGCCAGCAGTTACTCAGGTTCAGAGCAGTTCTTC. Amino acids: CASSYSGSEQFF. The chain recombines TRBV6-5 with TRBJ2-1, with D uncertain. Germline assignment: CDR1 MNHEY and CDR2 SVGAGI. V lost 0 bases to trimming and J lost 10 bases, with 7 bases between them. The CDR3 runs to 12 residues.

The chain joins TRBV6-2 or TRBV6-3 to TRBJ1-1; D gene uncertain. Germline V gene lookup returns CDR1 MNHEY and CDR2 SVGEGT. V was pared by 4 bases and J by 1 base, with 10 bases between. The CDR3 contains 14 residues. CDR3 sequence (DNA): TGTGCCAGCAGTTCGCGGGTCCCGAACACTGAAGCTTTCTTT. This translates into CASSSRVPNTEAFF.

This chain connects TRBV28 to TRBJ1-1, with D hard to call. The germline V gene has CDR1 MDHEN and CDR2 SYDVKM. The ends were cut back, 6 bases at V and 3 bases at J, with 5 bases in the middle. The CDR3 consists of 11 residues. The CDR3 DNA reads as TGTGCCAGCAGGGTGTACACTGAAGCTTTCTTT. It yields the protein CASRVYTEAFF. Based on the CDR3 plus reference TRBV28 and TRBJ1-1, the full variable domain is DVKVTQSSRYLVKRTGEKVFLECVQDMDHENMFWYRQDPGLGLRLIYFSYDVKMKEKGDIPEGYSVSREKKERFSLILESASTNQTSMYLCASRVYTEAFFGQGTRLTVV.

This sequence joins TRBV28 and TRBJ2-4; possibly TRBD1 or TRBD2 for D (6 bases each). This CDR3 spans 16 amino acids. Per the germline V gene, CDR1 is MDHEN and CDR2 is SYDVKM. V was cut by 4 bases and J by 8 bases, with 21 bases left in between. The CDR3 protein is CASSSPRAPRGHIQYF. The CDR3 bases are TGTGCCAGCAGTTCCCCCCGGGCACCCCGGGGGCACATTCAGTACTTC.

This clone has a single count. V usage is TRBV3-1 (or the pseudogene TRBV3-2) and J usage is TRBJ1-3; tentatively, D is TRBD1 (5 bases). The CDR3 is made up of 15 amino acids. Germline lookup yields CDR1 LGHDT and CDR2 YNNKEL (reference sequence). Trimming removed 2 bases at V and 0 bases at J, with 8 bases between. In DNA, the CDR3 is TGTGCCAGCAGCCAATGGGGCAGCTCTGGAAACACCATATATTTT. Translated: CASSQWGSSGNTIYF.

V gene TRBV29-1 combines with J gene TRBJ2-7; D is unclear. The CDR3 totals 13 residues. The V end lost 4 bases, the J end lost 1 base, and 11 bases lay between the germline ends. CDR1 and CDR2 (germline): SQVTM, ANQGSEA. The CDR3 region has the DNA TGCAGCGTTGTCCTTCCTGCATCCTACGAGCAGTACTTC. Its translation is CSVVLPASYEQYF.

The rearrangement joins TRBV4-2 to TRBJ2-2; 7 bases are a match to TRBD2. Germline CDR1 reads LGHNA; CDR2 reads YNFKEQ. CDR3 size: 22 residues. V was pared by 2 bases and J by 6 bases, with 27 bases of the junction left unmatched. The CDR3 DNA reads TGTGCCAGCAGCCAAAACGGGGCGGTCAGTGCGGGAGCCTCCGATCGGTCCGGGGAGCTGTTTTTT. It yields the protein CASSQNGAVSAGASDRSGELFF.

This clone was seen just once. This chain connects TRBV18 to TRBJ2-5; D remains unclear. Trimming stripped 4 bases from V and 2 bases from J, with 14 bases between. The CDR3 loop spans 15 amino acids. Germline CDR1 KGHSH, CDR2 LQKENI. The CDR3 bases are TGTGCCAGCTCACGACAACAGAGAGTTCAAGAGACCCAGTACTTC. It translates to CASSRQQRVQETQYF.

This chain connects TRBV27 to TRBJ1-1; 8 bases line up with TRBD1. The CDR3 loop spans 16 amino acids. The germline V gene encodes CDR1 MNHEY and CDR2 SMNVEV (reference sequence). V was clipped by 1 base and J by 5 bases; unmatched bases: 9. For the CDR3, the DNA is TGTGCCAGCAGTTTATGGGCAGGGGGCGCGAGGACTGAAGCTTTCTTT. This encodes CASSLWAGGARTEAFF.